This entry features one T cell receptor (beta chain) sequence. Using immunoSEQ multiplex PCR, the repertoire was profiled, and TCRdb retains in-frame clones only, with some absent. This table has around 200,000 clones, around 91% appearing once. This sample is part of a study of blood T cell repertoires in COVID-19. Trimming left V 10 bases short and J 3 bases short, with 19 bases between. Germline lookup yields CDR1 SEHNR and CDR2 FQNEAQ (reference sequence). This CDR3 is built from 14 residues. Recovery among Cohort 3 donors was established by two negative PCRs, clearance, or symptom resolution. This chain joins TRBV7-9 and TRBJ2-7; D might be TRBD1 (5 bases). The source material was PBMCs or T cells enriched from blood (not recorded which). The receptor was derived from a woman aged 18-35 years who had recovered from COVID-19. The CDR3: CAIDGTGIFYEQYF. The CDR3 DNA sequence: TGTGCCATCGACGGTACAGGAATTTTCTACGAGCAGTACTTC.